Here is one TCR beta chain with its context. This sample is part of a study of blood T cell repertoires in COVID-19. Per the germline V gene, CDR1 is SNHLY and CDR2 is FYNNEI. This CDR3 has 12 residues. Trimming removed 7 bases at V and 4 bases at J, with 11 bases between. Authors' methods: From reference gene primer amplification, estimates of nucleated cell counts were derived. Clones were read by immunoSEQ multiplex PCR, and TCRdb kept only the in-frame ones, dropping some. V and J calls and clone size are as listed in that table; D and trimming were resolved from the DNA. The data contain approximately 280,000 clones, 85% to 90% of them seen just once; the ten biggest clones take up 1.9%.

V and J are TRBV2 and TRBJ2-7, with no clear D. Sample: PBMCs or T cells enriched from blood (not recorded which). This receptor was taken from a woman aged 60-75 years who had recovered from COVID-19. In DNA form, the CDR3 reads TGTGCCAGCACTTCAATAGAGTACGAGCAGTACTTC. Translation gives CASTSIEYEQYF.